These 31 T cell receptor beta chains came from one sample sequenced in a study of long-term antiretroviral therapy in people with HIV. Survey-level immunoSEQ v3.0 assays were run. Libraries were prepared by immunoSEQ multiplex PCR; TCRdb keeps only in-frame clonotypes and omits some of them. The repertoire includes 15,000 to 20,000 clones, approximately 78% of them detected once, and roughly 18% sits in the top ten. The source material was unsorted PBMCs, sampled 0.6 years after starting antiretroviral therapy. These TCRs come from a woman younger than 30 with HIV.

The sample holds a few counts of this clone. The rearrangement joins TRBV30 to TRBJ2-7; D unresolved. The V end lost 0 bases, the J end lost 2 bases, and 8 bases lay between the germline ends. The CDR3 is made up of 13 amino acids. CDR1 is GTSNPN and CDR2 is SVGIG in the germline V gene (reference sequence). The CDR3 region has the DNA TGTGCCTGGAGTGTAGATCTAGCCTACGAGCAGTACTTC. Protein product: CAWSVDLAYEQYF.

This clone was seen only once. The V and J genes are TRBV5-1 and TRBJ2-2; possible D gene TRBD1, 5 bases. The CDR3 runs 15 residues. The germline CDR1 and CDR2 sequences are SGHRS and YFSETQ. The V gene lost 2 bases and the J gene lost 1 base, with 9 bases spanning the gap. The CDR3 protein is CASSLTGENTGELFF. Here the CDR3 DNA reads TGCGCCAGCAGCTTAACAGGAGAGAACACCGGGGAGCTGTTTTTT.

The chain uses TRBV5-8 and TRBJ2-7, with 7 bases fitting TRBD1. The CDR3 length is 14 residues. J gave up 2 bases and V 3 bases, and 5 bases lay outside the gene matches. From germline, CDR1 is SGHTS and CDR2 YDEGEE. The CDR3: CASSSGQVTYEQYF. The CDR3 DNA is TGTGCCAGCAGCTCCGGACAGGTAACCTACGAGCAGTACTTC.

The chain links TRBV7-8 to TRBJ2-1; 9 bases match TRBD2. J lost 7 bases, V lost 4 bases, and 11 bases had no gene match. This CDR3 is built from 16 residues. Germline CDR1 SGHVS, CDR2 FQNEAQ. This CDR3 is CASSSGGREGYNEQFF. DNA for the CDR3: TGTGCCAGCAGCTCAGGGGGGCGGGAGGGGTATAATGAGCAGTTCTTC. Complete variable domain (other parts from reference TRBV7-8 and TRBJ2-1): GAGVSQSPRYKVAKRGQDVALRCDPISGHVSLFWYQQALGQGPEFLTYFQNEAQLDKSGLPSDRFFAERPEGSVSTLKIQRTQQEDSAVYLCASSSGGREGYNEQFFGPGTRLTVL.

V and J are TRBV5-1 and TRBJ2-3, with D perhaps TRBD1 or TRBD2 (5 bases each). The V gene's germline CDR1 is SGHRS and CDR2 YFSETQ. The V end lost 4 bases, the J end lost 2 bases, and 11 bases lay between the germline ends. The CDR3 has 14 amino acids. The CDR3: CASSPGTNTDTQYF. CDR3 in DNA: TGCGCCAGCAGCCCCGGGACCAACACAGATACGCAGTATTTT.

The chain recombines TRBV4-3 with TRBJ2-5, with D possibly matching TRBD2 (5 bases). Deletions cut 1 base from V and 5 bases from J, with 11 bases between. The germline V gene encodes CDR1 LGHNA and CDR2 YSLEER. There are 14 residues in the CDR3. The CDR3 loop is CASSQGHTGETQYF. Here the CDR3 DNA reads TGCGCCAGCAGCCAAGGTCACACGGGGGAGACCCAGTACTTC.

This sequence joins TRBV7-9 and TRBJ2-1; D gene uncertain. Trimming removed 6 bases from V and 8 bases from J, with 5 bases in between. CDR3 length: 10 residues. Germline V CDR1 and CDR2: SEHNR, FQNEAQ (reference sequence). The CDR3 reads CASSADEQFF. The CDR3 nucleotides are TGTGCCAGCAGTGCGGATGAGCAGTTCTTC. The full variable domain, its missing parts supplied by reference TRBV7-9 and TRBJ2-1, is DTGVSQNPRHKITKRGQNVTFRCDPISEHNRLYWYRQTLGQGPEFLTYFQNEAQLEKSRLLSDRFSAERPKGSFSTLEIQRTEQGDSAMYLCASSADEQFFGPGTRLTVL.

V usage is TRBV7-3 and J usage is TRBJ2-1; TRBD2 matches 10 bases. This CDR3 spans 14 amino acids. In germline, CDR1 is SGHTA, CDR2 FQGTGA. Unmatched junction bases numbered 6, after V lost 5 bases and J lost 8 bases. As DNA, the CDR3 is TGTGCCAGCAGCAGACTAGCGGGCATCGATGAGCAGTTCTTC. This sequence encodes CASSRLAGIDEQFF.

This chain connects TRBV9 to TRBJ2-3; 8 bases agree with TRBD1. The V segment lost 0 bases and the J segment 5 bases; nucleotides outside the gene matches: 11. Germline V gives CDR1 SGDLS, CDR2 YYNGEE. The CDR3 consists of 17 residues. The CDR3 region is CASSVVGSRGRGDTQYF. DNA for the CDR3: TGTGCCAGCAGCGTAGTAGGGTCCAGGGGGCGAGGAGATACGCAGTATTTT. The full variable domain, completed using reference TRBV9 and TRBJ2-3, is DSGVTQTPKHLITATGQRVTLRCSPRSGDLSVYWYQQSLDQGLQFLIQYYNGEERAKGNILERFSAQQFPDLHSELNLSSLELGDSALYFCASSVVGSRGRGDTQYFGPGTRLTVL.

The V gene is TRBV13, the J gene TRBJ2-7; 7 nucleotides match TRBD1. The length of the CDR3 is 15 residues. Trimming at V came to 3 bases and at J to 2 bases, leaving 7 bases not matched to a gene. In germline, CDR1 is PRHDT, CDR2 FYEKMQ (reference sequence). DNA of the CDR3: TGTGCCAGCAGCTTGGGGGACAGACAAGCCTACGAGCAGTACTTC. Its translation is CASSLGDRQAYEQYF.

V usage is TRBV5-6 and J usage is TRBJ2-3; TRBD2 aligns across 7 bases. The CDR3 length is 16 residues. Germline values: CDR1 SGHDT, CDR2 YYEEEE. J gave up 1 base and V 4 bases, and 9 bases lay outside the gene matches. The chain's CDR3 is CASSLLKLAGTDTQYF. The CDR3 region has the DNA TGTGCCAGCAGCCTACTGAAGCTAGCGGGCACAGATACGCAGTATTTT.

The V and J genes are TRBV29-1 and TRBJ2-6; a possible D gene is TRBD1 (6 bases). Germline CDR1 is SQVTM and CDR2 is ANQGSEA. The V and J ends lost 7 bases and 4 bases respectively, with 17 bases between them. The CDR3 is made up of 15 amino acids. DNA of the CDR3: TGCAGCGCCCTATTCTGGGGGCTGGGGGCCAACGTCCTGACTTTC. Amino acid sequence: CSALFWGLGANVLTF. Full variable domain (outside the CDR3, taken from reference TRBV29-1 and TRBJ2-6): SAVISQKPSRDICQRGTSLTIQCQVDSQVTMMFWYRQQPGQSLTLIATANQGSEATYESGFVIDKFPISRPNLTFSTLTVSNMSPEDSSIYLCSALFWGLGANVLTFGAGSRLTVL.

This chain connects TRBV19 to TRBJ1-2; 9 nucleotides line up with TRBD1. Looked up from germline, CDR1 is LNHDA and CDR2 is SQIVND (reference sequence). The V and J ends lost 9 bases and 7 bases, in that order; junction bases with no gene match: 9. CDR3 length equals 13 residues. The DNA of the CDR3 is TGTGCCAGCCACCCCCGGGACAGGGCTGGCTACACCTTC. It translates to CASHPRDRAGYTF.

CDR3 region: CASSLAFGLAENEQFF. The CDR3, as DNA: TGCGCCAGCAGCTTGGCCTTTGGACTAGCGGAAAATGAGCAGTTCTTC. The gene calls are TRBV5-1 and TRBJ2-1; TRBD2 matches at 10 bases. CDR3 length: 16 amino acids. With V trimmed by 0 bases and J by 7 bases, 7 bases remained unmatched. The germline gives CDR1 SGHRS, CDR2 YFSETQ. The variable domain in full, with the rest retrieved from reference TRBV5-1 and TRBJ2-1, is KAGVTQTPRYLIKTRGQQVTLSCSPISGHRSVSWYQQTPGQGLQFLFEYFSETQRNKGNFPGRFSGRQFSNSRSEMNVSTLELGDSALYLCASSLAFGLAENEQFFGPGTRLTVL.

CDR3 amino acids: CASSVDVDYGYTF. For the CDR3, the DNA is TGTGCCAGCAGCGTAGACGTTGACTATGGCTACACCTTC. The V call is TRBV9, the J call TRBJ1-2; D gene unclear. CDR1 and CDR2 from the germline V gene are SGDLS and YYNGEE. This CDR3 has 13 residues. Trimming stripped 0 bases from V and 3 bases from J, with 6 bases between.

CDR3 sequence reads: CASSSAVMNTEAFF. CDR3 nucleotides: TGCGCCAGCAGCTCCGCAGTTATGAACACTGAAGCTTTCTTT. The chain links TRBV5-1 to TRBJ1-1; no firm D call. Per the germline V gene, CDR1 is SGHRS and CDR2 is YFSETQ. The length of the CDR3 is 14 residues. V lost 3 bases and J lost 0, with 9 bases in between.

This chain links TRBV9 with TRBJ2-1; D unclear. The CDR3 loop spans 14 amino acids. The germline V gene has CDR1 SGDLS and CDR2 YYNGEE. Trimming stripped 0 bases from V and 9 bases from J, with 13 bases between. The CDR3 here is CASSVDGDSGEQFF. The CDR3 DNA is TGTGCCAGCAGCGTAGATGGGGATTCCGGTGAGCAGTTCTTC.

This rearrangement joins TRBV6-1 to TRBJ1-4; D is uncertain. The germline V and J ends were trimmed by 7 bases and 3 bases, with 12 bases remaining between them. Germline CDR1 MNHNS, CDR2 SASEGT. This CDR3 is 14 amino acids long. The CDR3 reads CASMENIANEKLFF. The DNA for the CDR3 is TGTGCCAGCATGGAGAACATTGCTAATGAAAAACTGTTTTTT.

The chain has TRBV9 and TRBJ1-2; unclear D gene. Germline V CDR1 and CDR2: SGDLS, YYNGEE. The CDR3 has 12 amino acids. V shed 4 bases and J shed 6 bases, with 10 bases lying between them. CDR3 nucleotides: TGTGCCAGCAGCTCCCAGGAACATGGCTACACCTTC. Its translation: CASSSQEHGYTF.

V and J are TRBV5-1 and TRBJ1-1, with a possible D match to TRBD1 (5 bases). Germline-derived CDR1 and CDR2 are SGHRS and YFSETQ. Between the trimmed V and J ends, which lost 4 bases and 1 base, there was a span of 11 bases. The CDR3 has 14 amino acids. The CDR3 bases are TGCGCCAGCAGCACCGGGACTGGGAACACTGAAGCTTTCTTT. This encodes CASSTGTGNTEAFF.

V and J are TRBV5-1 and TRBJ2-1, with 11 bases fitting TRBD2. The CDR3 is 15 amino acids. V lost 4 bases and J lost 10; bases outside the gene matches: 10. Germline values: CDR1 SGHRS, CDR2 YFSETQ. The CDR3 loop is CASSPGLAGGQEQFF. Written as DNA, the CDR3 is TGCGCCAGCAGCCCGGGGCTAGCGGGAGGACAAGAGCAGTTCTTC.

The chain uses TRBV7-6 and TRBJ1-5; no firm D call. Germline-derived CDR1 and CDR2 are SGHVS and FNYEAQ. The CDR3 totals 16 residues. The V end lost 5 bases, the J end lost 3 bases, and 17 bases lay between the germline ends. The CDR3 loop reads CASSRPPISANQPQHF. The CDR3 DNA reads TGTGCCAGCAGCCGACCCCCTATTAGCGCCAATCAGCCCCAGCATTTT.

The chain links TRBV2 to TRBJ2-7; perhaps TRBD1 as D (6 bases). Germline CDR1 reads SNHLY; CDR2 reads FYNNEI. The CDR3 has 13 amino acids. Trimming took 6 bases from V and 5 from J, leaving 14 bases between them. The CDR3 DNA follows: TGTGCCAGCAGGAGGGGGTTGAGTAACGAGCAGTACTTC. It translates to CASRRGLSNEQYF.

The gene calls are TRBV5-1 and TRBJ2-7; 8 nucleotides align to TRBD2. Germline V CDR1 and CDR2: SGHRS, YFSETQ. J was trimmed by 0 bases and V by 1 base; bases with no gene match: 3. There are 15 residues in the CDR3. The CDR3 region has the DNA TGCGCCAGCAGCTTGTCGGGGGGGAGCTCCTACGAGCAGTACTTC. It translates to CASSLSGGSSYEQYF.

Only one count was recorded for this clone. The chain couples TRBV9 to TRBJ2-5, with 8 bases matching TRBD1. The trim removed 0 bases at V and 4 bases at J, leaving 11 bases unmatched. Germline V lookup: CDR1 SGDLS, CDR2 YYNGEE. The CDR3 loop spans 17 amino acids. CDR3: CASSVAPQGAGSETQYF. The CDR3 DNA follows: TGTGCCAGCAGCGTAGCCCCGCAGGGGGCGGGATCAGAGACCCAGTACTTC.

This sequence joins TRBV13 and TRBJ2-1, with D perhaps given as TRBD1 or TRBD2 (6 bases each). CDR3 length: 15 amino acids. CDR1 is PRHDT, CDR2 FYEKMQ, per germline (reference sequence). V lost 5 bases, J lost 0 bases, and 11 bases lay in between. CDR3: CASSEGGSSYNEQFF. The CDR3 DNA reads TGTGCCAGCAGCGAGGGGGGATCCTCCTACAATGAGCAGTTCTTC.

This clone was detected a few times. The V gene is TRBV28, the J gene TRBJ2-7, with TRBD1 matching 8 bases. Germline loops: CDR1 MDHEN, CDR2 SYDVKM. V shed 5 bases and J 6 bases; nucleotides not matched to a gene: 6. The CDR3 loop spans 13 amino acids. CDR3 coding DNA: TGTGCCAGCAGTACCACAGGGGGGCGCGAGCAGTACTTC. Its translation: CASSTTGGREQYF.

This clone was counted a single time. The rearrangement links TRBV9 to TRBJ2-7, with 12 bases identical to TRBD2. The ends lost 2 bases at V and 12 bases at J; junction bases unmatched: 6. The CDR3 sequence is 13 residues long. The V gene's germline CDR1 is SGDLS and CDR2 YYNGEE. The CDR3, as DNA: TGTGCCAGCAGCGTTCTAGCGGGAGGGGCTCTGTACTTC. This encodes CASSVLAGGALYF.

The chain is built from TRBV6-5 and TRBJ2-1; TRBD2 matches at 8 bases. V gave up 6 bases and J gave up 4 bases; unmatched junction bases: 8. CDR3 length equals 15 residues. The germline V gene encodes CDR1 MNHEY and CDR2 SVGAGI. The CDR3 loop reads CASSHLAGGYNEQFF. CDR3 DNA sequence: TGTGCCAGCAGCCACCTCGCGGGGGGTTACAATGAGCAGTTCTTC.

The V call is TRBV6-6, the J call TRBJ2-7, with 7 bases lining up with TRBD1. V lost 6 bases and J lost 2; bases outside the gene matches: 7. The CDR3 runs to 14 residues. The germline gives CDR1 MNHNY, CDR2 SVGAGI (reference sequence). CDR3 amino acids: CASRQGDRTYEQYF. In nucleotides, the CDR3 is TGTGCCAGCAGGCAGGGGGACAGAACCTACGAGCAGTACTTC.

This clone was detected a few times. This rearrangement joins TRBV19 to TRBJ2-2; D possibly uses TRBD1 or TRBD2 (5 bases each). Germline V gives CDR1 LNHDA, CDR2 SQIVND (reference sequence). The V end was cut by 0 bases, the J end by 6 bases, with 11 bases between. The CDR3 sequence is 15 residues long. The CDR3 DNA is TGTGCCAGTAGTATAGATCGCTGGGGGTCCGGGGAGCTGTTTTTT. This translates into CASSIDRWGSGELFF.